The next 8 T cell receptor beta chains were all read from a single sample in a study of PD-1 blockade in classical Hodgkin lymphoma. There was relapse after autologous stem cell transplantation in every patient, and there was variation in brentuximab vedotin exposure. The table came from immunoSEQ multiplex PCR; TCRdb's copy has only in-frame clones and leaves some out. This sample has more than 140,000 clones; 78% occur once, and the top ten carry about 9.2%. Material: peripheral blood mononuclear cells (PBMCs), obtained before the second cycle of nivolumab. These TCRs come from a human donor with classical Hodgkin lymphoma.

The V and J genes are TRBV7-3 and TRBJ1-4; TRBD1 might be the D (5 bases). CDR3 size: 14 residues. Trimming pared 5 bases from V and 4 bases from J, leaving 11 bases between. Germline CDR1 and CDR2: SGHTA and FQGTGA. CDR3 residues: CASSLGGGNEKLFF. The CDR3 DNA sequence: TGTGCCAGCAGCCTGGGGGGTGGTAATGAAAAACTGTTTTTT.

The chain carries TRBV28 and TRBJ2-2, with D unclear. Germline V lookup: CDR1 MDHEN, CDR2 SYDVKM. Trimming pared 6 bases from V and 4 bases from J, leaving 6 bases between. The CDR3 spans 12 residues. This chain's CDR3 is CASSRLTGELFF. Here the CDR3 DNA reads TGTGCCAGCAGCCGGCTCACCGGGGAGCTGTTTTTT.

J is TRBJ2-7 and V is TRBV7-3; D might be TRBD2 (6 bases). The CDR3 runs to 14 residues. Trimming took 1 base from V and 6 from J, leaving 13 bases between them. Looked up from germline, CDR1 is SGHTA and CDR2 is FQGTGA. This CDR3 is CASSLISGDSEQYF. CDR3 nucleotide sequence: TGTGCCAGCAGCTTAATCTCGGGGGACTCCGAGCAGTACTTC.

A single count supports this clone. This rearrangement joins TRBV6-1 to TRBJ1-4; D might be TRBD1 (5 bases). Deletions cut 7 bases from V and 0 bases from J, with 9 bases between. Germline V gene data show CDR1 as MNHNS and CDR2 as SASEGT. The length of the CDR3 is 14 residues. CDR3 loop: CASTRQSTNEKLFF. The CDR3 region has the DNA TGTGCCAGCACTAGACAGTCAACTAATGAAAAACTGTTTTTT.

This clone has more than one count but fewer than ten. The chain employs TRBV5-6 and TRBJ1-2, with 8 bases lining up with TRBD1. Trimming cost V 3 bases and J 6 bases; bases outside gene matches: 4. Germline assignment: CDR1 SGHDT and CDR2 YYEEEE. The CDR3 is 13 amino acids. CDR3 sequence (DNA): TGTGCCAGCAGCTCAGTACAGGGGGATGGCTACACCTTC. Translated, it gives CASSSVQGDGYTF.

The chain joins TRBV5-5 to TRBJ1-1; D is unclear. Trimming cost V 5 bases and J 0 bases, with 8 bases left between them. This CDR3 spans 13 amino acids. Per the germline V gene, CDR1 is SGHKS and CDR2 is YYEKEE (reference sequence). The CDR3 loop is CASRTDLNTEAFF. The CDR3 DNA reads as TGTGCCAGCAGGACGGACCTGAACACTGAAGCTTTCTTT.

DNA of the CDR3: TGTGCCAGCAGCTTAGCCCTACAGGGGATTGCTTTCTTT. This encodes CASSLALQGIAFF. The rearrangement joins TRBV7-2 to TRBJ1-1; the match to TRBD1 covers 7 bases. Looked up from germline, CDR1 is SGHTA and CDR2 is FQGNSA. J was trimmed by 11 bases and V by 0 bases; bases with no gene match: 6. CDR3 length: 13 residues.

The chain combines TRBV6-5 with TRBJ2-7; D is unresolved. The V and J ends lost 0 bases and 9 bases respectively, with 21 bases between them. The germline gives CDR1 MNHEY, CDR2 SVGAGI. This CDR3 spans 16 amino acids. CDR3 nucleotides: TGTGCCAGCAGTTACTCGTACGGTTCAGGTTATGGCGGGCAGTACTTC. As protein: CASSYSYGSGYGGQYF.